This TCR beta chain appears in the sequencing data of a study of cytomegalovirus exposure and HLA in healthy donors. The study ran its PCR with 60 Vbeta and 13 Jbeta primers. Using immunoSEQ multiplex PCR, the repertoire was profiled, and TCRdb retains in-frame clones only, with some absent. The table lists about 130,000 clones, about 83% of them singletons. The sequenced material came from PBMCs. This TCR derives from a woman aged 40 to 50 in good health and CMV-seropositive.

CDR3: CASSFTSGSSYEQYF. DNA of the CDR3: TGTGCCAGCAGCTTTACTAGCGGGAGCTCCTACGAGCAGTACTTC. This chain uses TRBV11-2 with TRBJ2-5; 11 nucleotides agree with TRBD2. The closer fit of TRBJ2-7 to the DNA end suggests the J call may be wrong. Germline CDR1 SGHAT, CDR2 FQNNGV. The CDR3 is 15 residues long.